This T cell receptor (beta chain) was found in a study of blood T cell repertoires in COVID-19. Authors' methods: Using reference gene primer amplification, nucleated cell counts were estimated. Here immunoSEQ multiplex PCR was the method, and the copy in TCRdb shows in-frame clones only, minus some. That table supplies the V and J calls and clone size; D and trimming were determined from the DNA. The table shows some 180,000 clones, with over 75% occurring only once. This clone was picked up a small number of times. Trimming cost V 5 bases and J 2 bases, with 2 bases left between them. The V gene's germline CDR1 is SGHRS and CDR2 YFSETQ. CDR3 length: 11 residues.

J is TRBJ2-1 and V is TRBV5-1; D is uncertain. This sequence was found in a man in his fifties or sixties who had recovered from COVID-19. The sample was peripheral blood. This CDR3 is CASSTYNEQFF. The CDR3 region has the DNA TGCGCCAGCAGTACCTACAATGAGCAGTTCTTC. The complete variable domain, with remaining parts taken from reference TRBV5-1 and TRBJ2-1, reads KAGVTQTPRYLIKTRGQQVTLSCSPISGHRSVSWYQQTPGQGLQFLFEYFSETQRNKGNFPGRFSGRQFSNSRSEMNVSTLELGDSALYLCASSTYNEQFFGPGTRLTVL.